This entry describes one T cell receptor beta chain. An end of the junction does not agree with germline; a read error may underlie this. The data were taken from a study of blood T cell repertoires in COVID-19. About the research overall: Material from acute and convalescent COVID-19 was sourced from the United States, Italy and Spain. Nucleic acid was either cDNA or gDNA, and it came from T cells, B-cell-depleted T cells, or PBMCs.

Original data processing: Estimation of nucleated cell counts relied on the amplification of reference gene primers. Repertoires were generated with immunoSEQ multiplex PCR, while TCRdb's copy carries only in-frame clones and drops some. The DNA gave D and trimming, while V, J and clone size come from that table. Here the sample spans about 23,000 clones, around 86% being singletons. The CDR3 totals 15 residues. Germline lookup yields CDR1 MNHEY and CDR2 SVGAGI. This receptor was obtained from a woman older than 75 with acute or convalescent COVID-19. Specimen: peripheral blood. The chain employs TRBV6-5 and TRBJ2-7; the D gene is possibly TRBD2 (6 bases). The CDR3 region has the DNA TGTGCCAGCAGTTCCGCCGGGACTTTTGGCTACAAGCAGTACTTC. Translating gives CASSSAGTFGYKQYF.